Listed below are T cell receptor beta chains from one sample, sequenced in a study of T cells in Graves' hyperthyroidism and ophthalmopathy. TCRdb called the multiplex PCR reads again in MiXCR, with one record for every CDR3 protein. The sample holds around 420,000 distinct CDR3 sequences, 15% to 19% seen once. What was sequenced was blood. Source of these receptors: a woman younger than 30 with Graves' hyperthyroidism. The CDR3 runs from the conserved cysteine through the conserved F or W. A D gene is named only where the DNA matches it firmly. Only some rows state a clone size, as once, few, many or a class for expanded clones.

NA	TRBJ2-5	many	TRBV11-1	CASSLALFVQQETQYF	TGTGCCAGCAGCTTAGCGCTTTTTGTGCAGCAAGAGACCCAGTACTTC
TRBD1	TRBJ1-2	NA	TRBV6-1	CASSLTGNCGYTF	TGTGCCAGCAGCCTGACAGGGAACTGTGGCTACACCTTC
NA	TRBJ1-1	few	TRBV12-3/TRBV12-4	CASSLEGIGVTEAFF	TGTGCCAGCAGTTTAGAGGGGATAGGGGTCACTGAAGCTTTCTTT
TRBD1	TRBJ2-7	many	TRBV20-1	CSAGGTGGQSYEQYF	TGCAGTGCTGGGGGGACAGGGGGCCAGTCCTACGAGCAGTACTTC
TRBD1	TRBJ1-4	few	TRBV20-1	CSASRDRDEKLFF	TGCAGTGCTAGCCGGGACAGGGATGAAAAACTGTTTTTT
NA	TRBJ1-1	many	TRBV20-1	CSARGVTWGIEAFF	TGCAGTGCTAGAGGGGTCACGTGGGGAATTGAAGCTTTCTTT
TRBD1	TRBJ2-7	many	TRBV2	CASSGDRTRYEQYF	TGTGCCAGCAGTGGGGACAGGACCCGCTACGAGCAGTACTTC
TRBD2	TRBJ2-7	NA	TRBV5-1	CASSLGGSGSAYEQYF	TGCGCCAGCAGCTTGGGGGGTAGCGGGAGCGCCTACGAGCAGTACTTC
NA	TRBJ2-1	many	TRBV2	CASSASPVTSEQFF	TGTGCCAGCAGTGCTAGCCCGGTAACTTCTGAGCAGTTCTTC
TRBD2	TRBJ2-1	few	TRBV12-3/TRBV12-4	CASSRTGTSGRGEQFF	TGTGCCAGCAGCCGAACCGGGACTAGCGGGAGAGGTGAGCAGTTCTTC
NA	TRBJ2-7	many	TRBV5-8	CASNFRVFSSEQYF	TGTGCCAGCAATTTCAGGGTATTCTCCTCCGAGCAGTACTTC
NA	TRBJ2-3	few	TRBV19	CASTGVRGQTDTQYF	TGTGCCAGTACCGGGGTCCGAGGGCAAACAGATACGCAGTATTTT
TRBD1	TRBJ2-1	many	TRBV11-3	CASSPLTGNEQFF	TGTGCCAGCAGCCCGTTGACAGGGAATGAGCAGTTCTTC
TRBD1	TRBJ1-2	NA	TRBV20-1	CSAPGTGVNYGYTF	TGCAGTGCTCCGGGGACAGGGGTTAACTATGGCTACACCTTC
NA	TRBJ1-4	many	TRBV12-5	CAGNGATNEKLFF	TGTGCTGGAAATGGGGCAACTAATGAAAAACTGTTTTTT
NA	TRBJ2-1	few	TRBV7-9	CASSLPAGSYNEQFF	TGTGCCAGCAGCTTACCGGCGGGGTCCTACAATGAGCAGTTCTTC
NA	TRBJ2-1	many	TRBV7-9	CASSVGPPIGEQFF	TGTGCCAGCAGTGTCGGGCCCCCGATCGGTGAGCAGTTCTTC
TRBD1	TRBJ1-2	many	TRBV30	CAWRTGKNYGYTF	TGTGCCTGGAGGACAGGGAAAAACTATGGCTACACCTTC
NA	TRBJ1-3	many	TRBV28	CASSSPAGTGNTIYF	TGTGCCAGCAGTTCCCCCGCGGGGACCGGAAACACCATATATTTT
NA	TRBJ1-2	many	TRBV3-1	CASSLQGVVGYTF	TGTGCCAGCAGCCTACAGGGTGTGGTTGGCTACACCTTC
NA	TRBJ2-2	many	TRBV30	CASARGTGELFF	TGTGCCTCGGCGAGGGGGACCGGGGAGCTGTTTTTT
TRBD1	TRBJ2-1	NA	TRBV6-1	CASSTLGGRYNEQFF	TGTGCCAGCTCTACCTTAGGGGGCCGGTACAATGAGCAGTTCTTC
TRBD2	TRBJ2-3	many	TRBV7-6	CASSLTSGGTQYF	TGTGCCAGCAGCTTGACTAGCGGGGGTACGCAGTATTTT
TRBD2	TRBJ2-1	many	TRBV5-1	CASSSSGGYGYNEQFF	TGCGCCAGCAGTTCTAGCGGGGGCTACGGTTACAATGAGCAGTTCTTC
TRBD1	TRBJ1-2	NA	TRBV20-1	CSARAGTGATYGYTF	TGCAGTGCTAGAGCCGGGACAGGGGCGACCTATGGCTACACCTTC
NA	TRBJ2-5	many	TRBV20-1	CSNTGVQETQYF	TGCAGCAACACCGGGGTCCAAGAGACCCAGTACTTC
NA	TRBJ1-5	few	TRBV15	CATGRDANQPQHF	TGTGCCACCGGCAGAGACGCTAATCAGCCCCAGCATTTT
NA	TRBJ2-1	many	TRBV24-1	CATSDPTGTNEQFF	TGTGCCACCAGTGACCCCACTGGGACCAATGAGCAGTTCTTC
TRBD1	TRBJ1-2	few	TRBV5-1	CASSLRDRTPNYGYTF	TGCGCCAGCAGCTTAAGGGACAGGACCCCCAACTATGGCTACACCTTC
TRBD1	TRBJ2-5	many	TRBV6-1	CASSGGAGTGAETQYF	TGTGCCAGCAGTGGAGGGGCCGGGACAGGGGCAGAGACCCAGTACTTC
TRBD1	TRBJ2-3	many	TRBV27	CAGRRDRGLDTQYF	TGTGCCGGCAGGAGGGACAGGGGGTTAGATACGCAGTATTTT
TRBD2	TRBJ2-1	many	TRBV4-1	CASSQELAGASSSYNEQFF	TGCGCCAGCAGCCAAGAACTAGCGGGAGCCTCTAGCTCCTACAATGAGCAGTTCTTC
NA	TRBJ2-1	many	TRBV30	CAWSVGTNSYNEQFF	TGTGCCTGGAGTGTAGGAACGAACTCCTACAATGAGCAGTTCTTC
TRBD2	TRBJ2-5	many	TRBV6-1	CASSQFGLAGRQETQYF	TGTGCCAGCAGCCAATTTGGACTAGCGGGGAGGCAAGAGACCCAGTACTTC
NA	TRBJ1-2	NA	TRBV14	CASSQRPELNYGYTF	TGTGCCAGCAGCCAGCGGCCAGAGCTAAACTATGGCTACACCTTC
NA	TRBJ2-7	few	TRBV6-6	CASSYYGYRSYEQYF	TGTGCCAGCAGTTACTACGGTTACCGATCCTACGAGCAGTACTTC
TRBD2	TRBJ2-7	many	TRBV13	CASSLLREAYEQYF	TGTGCCAGCAGCTTACTTCGGGAGGCCTACGAGCAGTACTTC
NA	TRBJ2-1	NA	TRBV9	CASSAAGLSYNEQFF	TGTGCCAGCAGCGCCGCGGGCTTATCCTACAATGAGCAGTTCTTC
NA	TRBJ2-3	many	TRBV2	CASGARSDTQYF	TGTGCCAGCGGGGCCCGTTCGGATACGCAGTATTTT
TRBD1	TRBJ2-4	many	TRBV3-1	CASSQVPGQGENIQYF	TGTGCCAGCAGCCAAGTCCCGGGACAGGGAGAAAACATTCAGTACTTC
NA	TRBJ2-7	many	TRBV2	CASTPGSSYEQYF	TGTGCCAGCACTCCAGGGAGCTCCTACGAGCAGTACTTC
TRBD1	TRBJ1-5	NA	TRBV12-3/TRBV12-4	CASSLRDSDNQPQHF	TGTGCCAGCAGTCTCCGGGACAGTGACAATCAGCCCCAGCATTTT
NA	TRBJ2-1	few	TRBV30	CAWSLAGWAGEQFF	TGTGCCTGGAGTCTCGCGGGGTGGGCCGGCGAGCAGTTCTTC